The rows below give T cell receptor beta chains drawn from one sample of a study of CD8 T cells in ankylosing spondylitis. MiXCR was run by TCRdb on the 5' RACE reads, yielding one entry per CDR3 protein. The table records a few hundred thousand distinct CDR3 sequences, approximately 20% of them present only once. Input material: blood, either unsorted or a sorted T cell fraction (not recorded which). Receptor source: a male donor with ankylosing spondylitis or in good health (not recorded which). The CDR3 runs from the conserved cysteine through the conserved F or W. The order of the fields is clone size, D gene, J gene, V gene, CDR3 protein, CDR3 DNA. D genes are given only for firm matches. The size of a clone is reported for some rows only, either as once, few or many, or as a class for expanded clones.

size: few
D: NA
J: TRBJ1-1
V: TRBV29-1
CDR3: CSVVEGGNTEAFF
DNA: TGCAGCGTTGTTGAGGGGGGGAACACTGAAGCTTTCTTT

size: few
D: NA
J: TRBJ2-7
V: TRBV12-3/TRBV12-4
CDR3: CASSSGRVLEEQYF
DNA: TGTGCCAGCAGTTCAGGTCGGGTTTTGGAAGAGCAGTACTTC

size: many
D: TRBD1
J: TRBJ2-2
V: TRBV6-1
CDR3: CASSPGTGSIFPGELFF
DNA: TGTGCCAGCAGCCCTGGGACAGGGTCAATTTTTCCCGGGGAGCTGTTTTTT

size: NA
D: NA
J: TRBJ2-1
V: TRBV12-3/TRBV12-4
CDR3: CASSLGDGRLVEQFF
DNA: TGTGCCAGCAGTTTAGGGGACGGGAGATTAGTTGAGCAGTTCTTC

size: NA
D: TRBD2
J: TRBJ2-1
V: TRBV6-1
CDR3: CASSEGTSGIGNEQFF
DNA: TGTGCCAGCAGTGAAGGGACTAGCGGGATCGGCAATGAGCAGTTCTTC

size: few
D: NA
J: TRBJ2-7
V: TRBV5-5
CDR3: CAASSGRTYEQYF
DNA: TGTGCCGCCAGCTCCGGGCGGACCTACGAGCAGTACTTC

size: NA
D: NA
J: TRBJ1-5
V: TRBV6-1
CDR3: CASSADRLYSNQPQHF
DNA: TGTGCCAGCAGCGCAGACAGACTATATAGCAATCAGCCCCAGCATTTT

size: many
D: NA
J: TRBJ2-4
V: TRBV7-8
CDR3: CASSLGPGSGNIQYF
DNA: TGTGCCAGCAGCTTAGGTCCCGGGAGTGGAAACATTCAGTACTTC

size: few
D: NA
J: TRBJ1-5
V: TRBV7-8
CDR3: CASSLGAGSNQPQHF
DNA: TGTGCCAGCAGCTTAGGCGCAGGCAGCAATCAGCCCCAGCATTTT

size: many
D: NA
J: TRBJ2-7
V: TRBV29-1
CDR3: CSVLDMRREQYF
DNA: TGCAGCGTCCTCGACATGCGGCGCGAGCAGTACTTC

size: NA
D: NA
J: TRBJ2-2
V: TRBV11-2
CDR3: CASGPPIWGTTGELFF
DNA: TGTGCCAGCGGACCCCCGATTTGGGGGACCACCGGGGAGCTGTTTTTT

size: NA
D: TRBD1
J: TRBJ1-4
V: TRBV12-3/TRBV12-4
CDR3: CASREDRGEEKLFF
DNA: TGTGCCAGCAGAGAAGACAGGGGTGAAGAAAAACTGTTTTTT

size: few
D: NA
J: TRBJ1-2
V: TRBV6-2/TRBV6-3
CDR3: CASSQLKGYTF
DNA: TGTGCCAGCAGCCAATTGAAGGGCTACACCTTC

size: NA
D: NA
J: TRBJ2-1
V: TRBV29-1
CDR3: CSVTTDALREQFF
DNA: TGCAGCGTGACCACGGACGCACTACGGGAGCAGTTCTTC

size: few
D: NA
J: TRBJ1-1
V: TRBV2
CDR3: CASSDMGFLTEAFF
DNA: TGTGCCAGCAGTGACATGGGATTCTTAACTGAAGCTTTCTTT

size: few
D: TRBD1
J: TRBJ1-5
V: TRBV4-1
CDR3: CASSQDWTGAQPQHF
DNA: TGCGCCAGCAGCCAAGATTGGACAGGGGCTCAGCCCCAGCATTTT

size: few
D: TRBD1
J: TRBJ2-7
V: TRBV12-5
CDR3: CASGLNTGGQYF
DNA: TGTGCTAGTGGTTTGAACACAGGGGGACAGTACTTC

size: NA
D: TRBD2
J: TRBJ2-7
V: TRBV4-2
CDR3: CASSPSGRAAYEQYF
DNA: TGTGCCAGCAGCCCTAGCGGGAGGGCCGCCTACGAGCAGTACTTC

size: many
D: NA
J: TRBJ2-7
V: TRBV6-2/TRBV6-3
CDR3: CASTGVSYEQYF
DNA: TGTGCCAGCACGGGAGTCTCCTACGAGCAGTACTTC

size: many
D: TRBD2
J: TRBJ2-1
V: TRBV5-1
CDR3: CASSLSSGSINEQFF
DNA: TGCGCCAGCAGCTTGTCTAGCGGGAGTATCAATGAGCAGTTCTTC

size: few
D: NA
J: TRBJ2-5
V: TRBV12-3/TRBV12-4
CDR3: CASSLGTYQETQYF
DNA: TGTGCCAGCAGTTTGGGGACATACCAAGAGACCCAGTACTTC

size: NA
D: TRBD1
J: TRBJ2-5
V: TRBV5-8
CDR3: CASSRGQVRQETQYF
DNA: TGTGCCAGCAGCCGGGGACAGGTCCGCCAAGAGACCCAGTACTTC

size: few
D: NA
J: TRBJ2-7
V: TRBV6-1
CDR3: CASSIFPGESYEQYF
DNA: TGTGCCAGCAGTATATTCCCAGGGGAAAGCTACGAGCAGTACTTC